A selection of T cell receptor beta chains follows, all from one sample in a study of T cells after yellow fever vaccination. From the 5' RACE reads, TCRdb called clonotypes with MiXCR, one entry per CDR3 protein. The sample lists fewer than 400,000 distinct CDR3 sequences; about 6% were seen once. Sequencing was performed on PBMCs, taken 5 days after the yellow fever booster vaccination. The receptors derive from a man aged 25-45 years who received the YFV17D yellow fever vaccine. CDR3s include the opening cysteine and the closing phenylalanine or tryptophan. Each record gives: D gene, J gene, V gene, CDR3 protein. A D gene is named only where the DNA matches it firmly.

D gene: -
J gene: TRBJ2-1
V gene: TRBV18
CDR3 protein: CASSQISTEYNEQFF

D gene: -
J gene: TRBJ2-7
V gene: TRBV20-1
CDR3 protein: CSAREGYQPYEQYF

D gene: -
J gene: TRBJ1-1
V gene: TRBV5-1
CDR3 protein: CASSLMGEGTEAFF

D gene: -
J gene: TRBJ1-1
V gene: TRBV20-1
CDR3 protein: CSASKAFF

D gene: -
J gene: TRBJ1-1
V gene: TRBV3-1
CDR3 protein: CASSLQGKATEAFF

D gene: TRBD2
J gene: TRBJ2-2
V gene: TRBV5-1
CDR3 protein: CASSLDVSGSGELFF

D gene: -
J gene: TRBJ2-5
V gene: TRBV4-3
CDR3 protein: CASSQEWSVERGSQYF

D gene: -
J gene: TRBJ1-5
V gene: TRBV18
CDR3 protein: CASSPPGTRQPQHF

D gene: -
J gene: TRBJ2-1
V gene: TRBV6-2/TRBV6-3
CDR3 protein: CASSYRDSPQENEQFF

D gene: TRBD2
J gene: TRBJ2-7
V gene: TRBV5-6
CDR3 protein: CASSLKRDYEQYF

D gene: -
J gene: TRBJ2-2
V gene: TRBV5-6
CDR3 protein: CASSPGVHCSGELFF

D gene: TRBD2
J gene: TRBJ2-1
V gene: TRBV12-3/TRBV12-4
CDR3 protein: CASSGRDYEQFF

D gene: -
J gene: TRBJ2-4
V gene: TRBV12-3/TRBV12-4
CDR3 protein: CASSTAGGGIQYF

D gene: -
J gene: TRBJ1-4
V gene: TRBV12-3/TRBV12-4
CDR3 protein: CASSLDYRPEKLFF

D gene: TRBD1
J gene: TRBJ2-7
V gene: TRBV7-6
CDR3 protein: CASSLDWGQPYEQYF

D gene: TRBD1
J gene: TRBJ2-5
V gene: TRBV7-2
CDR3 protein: CASSLVQGAIETQYF

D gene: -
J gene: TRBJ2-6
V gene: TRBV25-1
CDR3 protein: CAKVEMGTF

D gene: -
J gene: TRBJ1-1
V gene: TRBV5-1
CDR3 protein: CASSRTGLSEAFF

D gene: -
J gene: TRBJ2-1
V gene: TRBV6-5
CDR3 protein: CASSLGVGAKNEQFF

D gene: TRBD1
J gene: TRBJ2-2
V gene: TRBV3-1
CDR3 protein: CASSQGDRINGELFF

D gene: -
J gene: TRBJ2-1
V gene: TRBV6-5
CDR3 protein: CATWGGTRFF

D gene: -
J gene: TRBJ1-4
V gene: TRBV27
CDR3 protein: CASSFWGNEKLFF

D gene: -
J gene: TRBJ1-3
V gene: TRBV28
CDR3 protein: CASSLASISGNTIYF

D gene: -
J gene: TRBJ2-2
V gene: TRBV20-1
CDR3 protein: CSARGFSMVDTGELFF

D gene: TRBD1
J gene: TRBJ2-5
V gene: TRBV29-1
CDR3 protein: CSVTGGELFTMETQYF

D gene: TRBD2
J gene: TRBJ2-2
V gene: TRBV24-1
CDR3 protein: CATSDPAGGAGNTGELFF

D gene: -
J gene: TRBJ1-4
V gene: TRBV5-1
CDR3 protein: CASSLGGGHDEKLFF

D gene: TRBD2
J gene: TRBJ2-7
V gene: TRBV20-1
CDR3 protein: CSARSGTSGYEQYF

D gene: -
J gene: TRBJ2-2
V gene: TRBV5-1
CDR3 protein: CASSLGTADTGELFF

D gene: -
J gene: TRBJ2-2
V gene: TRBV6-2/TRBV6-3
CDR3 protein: CASWSFGELFF

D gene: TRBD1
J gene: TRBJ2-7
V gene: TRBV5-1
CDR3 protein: CASSPGQGVSYEQYF

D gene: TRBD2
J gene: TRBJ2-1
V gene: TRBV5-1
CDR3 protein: CASSFPSGRRVEQFF

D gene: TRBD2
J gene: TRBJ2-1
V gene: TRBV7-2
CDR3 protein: CASSQGGLAPF

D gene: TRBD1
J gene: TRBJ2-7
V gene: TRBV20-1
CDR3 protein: CSAHPGTGRSRSYEQYF

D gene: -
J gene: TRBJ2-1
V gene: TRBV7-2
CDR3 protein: CASSEEGSYNEQFF

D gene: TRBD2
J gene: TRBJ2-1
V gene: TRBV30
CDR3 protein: CAWSGELAGGIGEQFF

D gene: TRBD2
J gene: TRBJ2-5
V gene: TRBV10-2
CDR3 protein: CASNGGLAGETQYF

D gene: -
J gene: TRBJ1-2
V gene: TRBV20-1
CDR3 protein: CSASANYGYTF

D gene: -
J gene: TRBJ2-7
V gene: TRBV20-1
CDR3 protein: CSARDVYLNEQYF

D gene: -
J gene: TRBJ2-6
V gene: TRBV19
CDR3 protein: CASSAWDSGANVLTF

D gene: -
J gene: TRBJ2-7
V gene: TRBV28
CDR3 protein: CASWAGTPYEQYF

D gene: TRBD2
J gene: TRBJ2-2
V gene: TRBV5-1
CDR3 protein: CASSTGLAGGGTGELFF

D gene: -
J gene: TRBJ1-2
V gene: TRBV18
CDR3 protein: CASSPGDGYTF

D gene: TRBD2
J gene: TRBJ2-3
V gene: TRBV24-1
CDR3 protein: CATRSGRGDTQYF

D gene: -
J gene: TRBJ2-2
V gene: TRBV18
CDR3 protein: CASSPAGPGELFF

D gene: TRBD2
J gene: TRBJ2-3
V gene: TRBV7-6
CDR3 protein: CASSLTPSGVGTDTQYF

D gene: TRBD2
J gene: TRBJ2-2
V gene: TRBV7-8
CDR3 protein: CASSQLADTGELFF

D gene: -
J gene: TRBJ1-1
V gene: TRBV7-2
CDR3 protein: CASSFFSGTEAFF

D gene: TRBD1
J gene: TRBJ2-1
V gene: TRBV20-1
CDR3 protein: CSAPPGQGANEQFF

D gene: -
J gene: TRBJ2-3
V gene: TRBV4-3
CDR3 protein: CASSQEVQASDTQYF

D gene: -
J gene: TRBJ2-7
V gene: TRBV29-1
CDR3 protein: CSVGAGTYEQYF

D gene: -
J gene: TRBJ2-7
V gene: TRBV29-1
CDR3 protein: CSASRTPSYEQYF

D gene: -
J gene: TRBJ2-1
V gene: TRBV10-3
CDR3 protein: CAINGTPSPKWDEQFF

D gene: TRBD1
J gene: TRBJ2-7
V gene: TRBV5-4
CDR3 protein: CASSSAGTGDYHGQYF

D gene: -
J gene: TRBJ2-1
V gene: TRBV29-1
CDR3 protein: CSVEALREGEQFF

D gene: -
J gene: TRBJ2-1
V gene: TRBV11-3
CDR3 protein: CASSPALVNEQFF

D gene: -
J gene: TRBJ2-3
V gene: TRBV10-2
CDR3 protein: CASRERRPRDTQYF

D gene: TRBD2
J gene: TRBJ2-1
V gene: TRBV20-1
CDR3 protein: CSALTSGRTNEQFF

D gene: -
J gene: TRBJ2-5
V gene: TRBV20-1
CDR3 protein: CSASSQTETQYF